This TCR beta chain derives from a study of cytomegalovirus exposure and HLA in healthy donors. There are 13 residues in the CDR3. Germline V CDR1 and CDR2: SNHLY, FYNNEI. V lost 6 bases and J 4 bases, leaving 11 bases between the germline ends. The data were produced by immunoSEQ multiplex PCR, yet TCRdb's version contains in-frame clones alone and is incomplete. The sample records about 60,000 clones, 90% being singletons. Material for sequencing was PBMCs. The chain employs TRBV2 and TRBJ2-3, with D perhaps TRBD1 (5 bases). The origin of this receptor is a young man in good health and CMV-seronegative. The CDR3, as DNA: TGTGCCAGCAGCGGTCAGGGCGCAGATACGCAGTATTTT. Residues: CASSGQGADTQYF.